These T cell receptor beta chains were read from a single sample in a study of cytomegalovirus exposure and HLA in healthy donors. Libraries were prepared by immunoSEQ multiplex PCR; TCRdb keeps only in-frame clonotypes and omits some of them. The sample includes about 120,000 clones, around 73% seen only once; the top ten take approximately 1.6%. Sequenced sample: PBMCs. The receptors derive from a female donor in good health and CMV-seronegative. Each CDR3 is given with its conserved first and last residue. Fields, in order: J gene, clone size, V gene, D gene, CDR3 protein, CDR3 DNA. The D gene is left open where the match is weak. Size tells how often a clone was seen (once, few, many) or the class of an expanded clone, and some rows leave it out.

j_gene: TRBJ2-7; abundance: -; v_gene: TRBV30; d_gene: TRBD1; CDR3aa: CAWSFTGGFYEQYF; CDR3nt: TGTGCCTGGAGTTTCACAGGGGGGTTCTACGAGCAGTACTTC
j_gene: TRBJ2-3; abundance: -; v_gene: TRBV7-9; d_gene: -; CDR3aa: CASSPALSGSTDTQYF; CDR3nt: TGTGCCAGCAGCCCCGCCCTTAGCGGTAGCACAGATACGCAGTATTTT
j_gene: TRBJ1-1; abundance: once; v_gene: TRBV27; d_gene: -; CDR3aa: CASSLSQLNTEAFF; CDR3nt: TGTGCCAGCAGTTTATCACAATTGAACACTGAAGCTTTCTTT
j_gene: TRBJ1-6; abundance: -; v_gene: TRBV6-6; d_gene: TRBD1; CDR3aa: CASSYAEGALNSPLHF; CDR3nt: TGTGCCAGCAGTTACGCCGAGGGGGCGCTTAATTCACCCCTCCACTTT
j_gene: TRBJ1-2; abundance: -; v_gene: TRBV6-6; d_gene: TRBD1; CDR3aa: CASTYSELTGDGYTF; CDR3nt: TGTGCCAGCACTTACTCCGAGCTTACAGGGGATGGCTACACCTTC
j_gene: TRBJ2-7; abundance: once; v_gene: TRBV4-3; d_gene: TRBD2; CDR3aa: CASSQLLAGLSYEQYF; CDR3nt: TGCGCCAGCAGCCAACTTCTAGCGGGACTCTCCTACGAGCAGTACTTC
j_gene: TRBJ2-7; abundance: -; v_gene: TRBV7-2; d_gene: TRBD1; CDR3aa: CASSFGTGVPYEQYF; CDR3nt: TGTGCCAGCAGCTTCGGGACAGGGGTCCCTTACGAGCAGTACTTC
j_gene: TRBJ2-7; abundance: -; v_gene: TRBV7-9; d_gene: -; CDR3aa: CASSSIKGQNYEQYF; CDR3nt: TGTGCCAGCAGCTCCATAAAGGGACAAAACTACGAGCAGTACTTC
j_gene: TRBJ1-2; abundance: -; v_gene: TRBV5-4; d_gene: -; CDR3aa: CASSYRTEGYGYTF; CDR3nt: TGTGCCAGCAGCTACAGGACAGAGGGCTATGGCTACACCTTC
j_gene: TRBJ1-5; abundance: once; v_gene: TRBV28; d_gene: TRBD1; CDR3aa: CASNTGGRQPQHF; CDR3nt: TGTGCCAGCAATACAGGGGGCAGGCAGCCCCAGCATTTT
j_gene: TRBJ2-1; abundance: -; v_gene: TRBV7-2; d_gene: -; CDR3aa: CASSPYSEQFF; CDR3nt: TGTGCCAGCAGCCCCTACTCTGAGCAGTTCTTC
j_gene: TRBJ2-1; abundance: -; v_gene: TRBV9; d_gene: TRBD2; CDR3aa: CASSVRTSGTLSYNEQFF; CDR3nt: TGTGCCAGCAGCGTAAGGACTAGCGGGACCTTGTCCTACAATGAGCAGTTCTTC
j_gene: TRBJ1-2; abundance: -; v_gene: TRBV21-1; d_gene: -; CDR3aa: CASSMEYYGYTF; CDR3nt: TGTGCCAGCAGCATGGAGTACTATGGCTACACCTTC
j_gene: TRBJ2-7; abundance: -; v_gene: TRBV27; d_gene: TRBD1; CDR3aa: CASEDRVHEQYF; CDR3nt: TGTGCCAGCGAGGACAGGGTTCACGAGCAGTACTTC
j_gene: TRBJ1-1; abundance: few; v_gene: TRBV30; d_gene: -; CDR3aa: CAWDGEHTEAFF; CDR3nt: TGTGCCTGGGACGGGGAACATACTGAAGCTTTCTTT
j_gene: TRBJ2-1; abundance: -; v_gene: TRBV7-9; d_gene: -; CDR3aa: CASSLTGGANNEQFF; CDR3nt: TGTGCCAGCAGCTTAACTGGCGGGGCTAACAATGAGCAGTTCTTC
j_gene: TRBJ1-4; abundance: -; v_gene: TRBV5-8; d_gene: -; CDR3aa: CASDPLTRVEKLFF; CDR3nt: TGTGCCAGCGACCCTCTCACGCGGGTTGAAAAACTGTTTTTT
j_gene: TRBJ1-5; abundance: -; v_gene: TRBV28; d_gene: -; CDR3aa: CASSLGQMGHQPQHF; CDR3nt: TGTGCCAGCAGTTTAGGTCAGATGGGCCATCAGCCCCAGCATTTT
j_gene: TRBJ1-5; abundance: -; v_gene: TRBV27; d_gene: -; CDR3aa: CASTPGRGEDQPQHF; CDR3nt: TGTGCCAGCACCCCAGGGAGGGGTGAGGATCAGCCCCAGCATTTT
j_gene: TRBJ1-4; abundance: -; v_gene: TRBV5-1; d_gene: TRBD1; CDR3aa: CASRVGQGDHEKLFF; CDR3nt: TGCGCCAGCAGGGTTGGACAGGGCGATCATGAAAAACTGTTTTTT
j_gene: TRBJ1-1; abundance: -; v_gene: TRBV13; d_gene: -; CDR3aa: CASSLPFLAEAFF; CDR3nt: TGTGCCAGCAGCCTACCCTTTCTTGCTGAAGCTTTCTTT
j_gene: TRBJ1-1; abundance: -; v_gene: TRBV10-3; d_gene: TRBD1; CDR3aa: CAIRQTGGANTEAFF; CDR3nt: TGTGCCATCAGGCAAACAGGGGGCGCGAACACTGAAGCTTTCTTT
j_gene: TRBJ1-4; abundance: -; v_gene: TRBV11-2; d_gene: -; CDR3aa: CASSFSSTATNEKLFF; CDR3nt: TGTGCCAGCAGCTTTAGTTCGACAGCAACTAATGAAAAACTGTTTTTT
j_gene: TRBJ2-7; abundance: -; v_gene: TRBV18; d_gene: TRBD1; CDR3aa: CASSPGTGLREQYF; CDR3nt: TGTGCCAGCTCACCGGGGACAGGGTTGCGGGAGCAGTACTTC
j_gene: TRBJ1-1; abundance: -; v_gene: TRBV7-9; d_gene: -; CDR3aa: CASSLGGGSSTEAFF; CDR3nt: TGTGCCAGCAGCTTAGGCGGGGGCTCGAGCACTGAAGCTTTCTTT
j_gene: TRBJ2-1; abundance: once; v_gene: TRBV18; d_gene: TRBD2; CDR3aa: CASSPYPGTSGKNEQFF; CDR3nt: TGTGCCAGCTCACCATATCCCGGGACTAGCGGGAAGAATGAGCAGTTCTTC
j_gene: TRBJ1-4; abundance: -; v_gene: TRBV5-6; d_gene: -; CDR3aa: CASSLGGGNEKLFF; CDR3nt: TGTGCCAGCAGCTTGGGGGGGGGTAATGAAAAACTGTTTTTT
j_gene: TRBJ2-7; abundance: few; v_gene: TRBV5-4; d_gene: TRBD2; CDR3aa: CASSSPRGTSNHEQYF; CDR3nt: TGTGCCAGCAGTTCCCCCCGGGGGACTAGCAACCACGAGCAGTACTTC
j_gene: TRBJ1-1; abundance: -; v_gene: TRBV4-1; d_gene: TRBD1; CDR3aa: CASSSYTGGDTEAFF; CDR3nt: TGCGCCAGCAGCTCATACACAGGGGGAGACACTGAAGCTTTCTTT
j_gene: TRBJ2-3; abundance: -; v_gene: TRBV7-3; d_gene: -; CDR3aa: CASSEGQPFTDTQYF; CDR3nt: TGTGCCAGCAGCGAAGGACAGCCCTTCACAGATACGCAGTATTTT
j_gene: TRBJ2-6; abundance: few; v_gene: TRBV4-3; d_gene: TRBD1; CDR3aa: CASSQSTGGAGANVLTF; CDR3nt: TGCGCCAGCAGCCAATCGACAGGGGGGGCGGGGGCCAACGTCCTGACTTTC
j_gene: TRBJ1-1; abundance: once; v_gene: TRBV7-8; d_gene: -; CDR3aa: CASSLAQANEAFF; CDR3nt: TGTGCCAGCAGCTTAGCACAGGCGAACGAAGCTTTCTTT
j_gene: TRBJ2-3; abundance: -; v_gene: TRBV19; d_gene: -; CDR3aa: CASKNGDTDTQYF; CDR3nt: TGTGCCAGTAAGAACGGTGACACAGATACGCAGTATTTT
j_gene: TRBJ2-7; abundance: few; v_gene: TRBV2; d_gene: -; CDR3aa: CASRRRESYEQYF; CDR3nt: TGTGCCAGCAGACGCAGGGAATCCTACGAGCAGTACTTC
j_gene: TRBJ2-1; abundance: -; v_gene: TRBV28; d_gene: -; CDR3aa: CASSSYHPSESSYNEQFF; CDR3nt: TGTGCCAGCAGTTCATACCACCCCTCGGAGAGCTCCTACAATGAGCAGTTCTTC
j_gene: TRBJ2-1; abundance: -; v_gene: TRBV19; d_gene: -; CDR3aa: CASSPRNSDSYNEQFF; CDR3nt: TGTGCCAGTAGCCCTCGGAATAGCGACTCCTACAATGAGCAGTTCTTC
j_gene: TRBJ1-1; abundance: few; v_gene: TRBV2; d_gene: TRBD1; CDR3aa: CASDQGQGARAFF; CDR3nt: TGTGCCAGCGATCAGGGACAGGGGGCGCGAGCTTTCTTT
j_gene: TRBJ1-1; abundance: -; v_gene: TRBV19; d_gene: -; CDR3aa: CASNSEGGNLMAFF; CDR3nt: TGTGCCAGTAACTCCGAAGGAGGCAATCTAATGGCTTTCTTT
j_gene: TRBJ2-1; abundance: -; v_gene: TRBV30; d_gene: -; CDR3aa: CAWSVLGGIAYNEQFF; CDR3nt: TGTGCCTGGAGTGTATTGGGCGGGATCGCCTACAATGAGCAGTTCTTC
j_gene: TRBJ2-2; abundance: -; v_gene: TRBV10-3; d_gene: TRBD2; CDR3aa: CAIRSERGDTGELFF; CDR3nt: TGTGCCATCAGGAGCGAGCGGGGCGACACCGGGGAGCTGTTTTTT
j_gene: TRBJ2-2; abundance: -; v_gene: TRBV28; d_gene: -; CDR3aa: CASSLRGGELFF; CDR3nt: TGTGCCAGCAGTTTAAGGGGTGGGGAGCTGTTTTTT
j_gene: TRBJ1-2; abundance: -; v_gene: TRBV29-1; d_gene: -; CDR3aa: CSVDTMGEVAF; CDR3nt: TGCAGCGTTGACACCATGGGGGAGGTCGCCTTC
j_gene: TRBJ1-4; abundance: -; v_gene: TRBV30; d_gene: -; CDR3aa: CAWSGTMSGNEKLFF; CDR3nt: TGTGCCTGGAGTGGGACAATGAGTGGTAATGAAAAACTGTTTTTT
j_gene: TRBJ1-1; abundance: -; v_gene: TRBV5-1; d_gene: TRBD1; CDR3aa: CASSPAGTGYTEAFF; CDR3nt: TGCGCCAGCAGCCCCGCCGGGACAGGGTACACTGAAGCTTTCTTT
j_gene: TRBJ2-7; abundance: -; v_gene: TRBV6-1; d_gene: TRBD2; CDR3aa: CASSEPGGLAVYEQYF; CDR3nt: TGTGCCAGCAGTGAGCCCGGGGGACTAGCGGTTTACGAGCAGTACTTC
j_gene: TRBJ2-2; abundance: -; v_gene: TRBV7-2; d_gene: -; CDR3aa: CASSLGFSGELFF; CDR3nt: TGTGCCAGCAGCTTAGGATTCAGCGGGGAGCTGTTTTTT
j_gene: TRBJ2-3; abundance: -; v_gene: TRBV28; d_gene: TRBD2; CDR3aa: CASSSPILAGPTDTQYF; CDR3nt: TGTGCCAGCAGTTCCCCCATTCTAGCGGGTCCCACAGATACGCAGTATTTT
j_gene: TRBJ2-1; abundance: -; v_gene: TRBV5-1; d_gene: -; CDR3aa: CASSQFGGGPLGNEQFF; CDR3nt: TGCGCCAGCAGCCAGTTCGGGGGAGGCCCTTTGGGGAATGAGCAGTTCTTC
j_gene: TRBJ2-7; abundance: -; v_gene: TRBV11-1; d_gene: -; CDR3aa: CASSQRGKDEQYF; CDR3nt: TGTGCCAGCAGCCAAAGGGGTAAGGACGAGCAGTACTTC